These 24 T cell receptor beta chains originate from one sample sequenced in a study of shared clonotypes between healthy human individuals. Clones were read by immunoSEQ multiplex PCR, and TCRdb kept only the in-frame ones, dropping some. This table has millions of clones, about 95% appearing once. The specimen sequenced was naive CD4+ T cells sorted from blood. Subset: CD45RA+ positively selected. Receptor source: a man in his late teens or twenties in good health.

This chain connects TRBV7-9 to TRBJ2-7; 10 nucleotides agree with TRBD2. Looked up from germline, CDR1 is SEHNR and CDR2 is FQNEAQ (reference sequence). J was trimmed by 7 bases and V by 5 bases; bases with no gene match: 11. This CDR3 has 15 amino acids. The CDR3 region has the DNA TGTGCCAGCAGCCCCCATAGCGGGGGGCCGGGGGAGCAGTACTTC. This codes for CASSPHSGGPGEQYF.

About this clone itself: The same CDR3 is also encoded by other DNA sequences in this sample. The V gene is TRBV18, the J gene TRBJ1-1; no definite D call. V was pared by 4 bases and J by 1 base, with 7 bases between. The CDR3 loop spans 13 amino acids. Looked up from germline, CDR1 is KGHSH and CDR2 is LQKENI. CDR3 bases: TGTGCCAGCTCACTCCAGAAGAACACTGAAGCTTTCTTT. Its translation is CASSLQKNTEAFF.

This chain connects TRBV5-1 to TRBJ1-2; TRBD1 might be the D (6 bases). The CDR3 contains 14 residues. Germline assignment: CDR1 SGHRS and CDR2 YFSETQ. Trimming removed 4 bases at V and 0 bases at J, with 10 bases between. The CDR3 coding sequence is TGCGCCAGCAGCACTACAGGGACTAACTATGGCTACACCTTC. It codes for CASSTTGTNYGYTF.

About this clone itself: At the DNA level, this CDR3 is encoded by other sequences in the same sample as well. The chain recombines TRBV7-9 with TRBJ2-3, with D uncertain. Germline V lookup: CDR1 SEHNR, CDR2 FQNEAQ (reference sequence). V lost 1 base to trimming and J lost 0 bases, with 5 bases between them. This CDR3 is 14 amino acids long. The CDR3 DNA sequence: TGTGCCAGCAGCTTAGTAGGGAGCACAGATACGCAGTATTTT. Protein product: CASSLVGSTDTQYF. Full variable domain (missing parts from reference TRBV7-9 and TRBJ2-3): DTGVSQNPRHKITKRGQNVTFRCDPISEHNRLYWYRQTLGQGPEFLTYFQNEAQLEKSRLLSDRFSAERPKGSFSTLEIQRTEQGDSAMYLCASSLVGSTDTQYFGPGTRLTVL.

The chain is built from TRBV30 and TRBJ2-1; the match to TRBD2 covers 9 bases. The CDR3 runs to 17 residues. Germline V lookup: CDR1 GTSNPN, CDR2 SVGIG (reference sequence). J was trimmed by 4 bases and V by 2 bases; bases with no gene match: 12. Written as DNA, the CDR3 is TGTGCCTGGAGTACGACGACTAGCGGAGGGACTTACAATGAGCAGTTCTTC. Translation gives CAWSTTTSGGTYNEQFF.

The DNA of the CDR3 is TGTGCCAGCAGTACAGGGATCACAGATACGCAGTATTTT. It yields the protein CASSTGITDTQYF. This rearrangement joins TRBV6-5 to TRBJ2-3; weak D call: TRBD1 (6 bases). Trimming took off 5 bases at V and 2 bases at J, with 8 bases between the two ends. Germline loops: CDR1 MNHEY, CDR2 SVGAGI. This CDR3 contains 13 residues.

The chain couples TRBV7-9 to TRBJ1-1, with D hard to call. The CDR3 has 16 residues. CDR1 and CDR2 from the germline V gene are SEHNR and FQNEAQ (reference sequence). The ends were cut back, 5 bases at V and 1 base at J, with 17 bases in the middle. CDR3 DNA: TGTGCCAGCAGCCAGGCATGGCAGAACCCGAACACTGAAGCTTTCTTT. Translation gives CASSQAWQNPNTEAFF.

V gene TRBV19 combines with J gene TRBJ2-2; 7 bases are a match to TRBD1. CDR1 is LNHDA, CDR2 SQIVND, per germline (reference sequence). The CDR3 has 14 residues. Trimming removed 6 bases from V and 1 base from J; junction bases left unmatched: 2. The CDR3 region has the DNA TGTGCCAGTAGAAGGACAGGGAACACCGGGGAGCTGTTTTTT. Its protein product is CASRRTGNTGELFF.

This chain connects TRBV6-5 to TRBJ2-5; the D call may be TRBD1 or TRBD2 (5 bases each). V was shortened by 6 bases and J by 5 bases, with 16 bases between the two germline ends. There are 14 residues in the CDR3. Germline CDR1 is MNHEY and CDR2 is SVGAGI. CDR3 protein: CASRTTGGRETQYF. The CDR3 nucleotides are TGTGCCAGCAGAACCACAGGAGGTCGCGAGACCCAGTACTTC.

With regard to this clone: The sample has other DNA sequences that encode this CDR3 too. The V gene is TRBV20-1, the J gene TRBJ2-7; the D gene is possibly TRBD2 (5 bases). V was cut by 1 base and J by 4 bases, with 5 bases left in between. The CDR3 runs to 11 residues. The germline V gene encodes CDR1 DFQATT and CDR2 SNEGSKA (reference sequence). CDR3 region: CSARAGYEQYF. The CDR3 DNA is TGCAGTGCTAGAGCGGGATACGAGCAGTACTTC.

This rearrangement joins TRBV6-1 to TRBJ1-3; unclear D gene. Germline V lookup: CDR1 MNHNS, CDR2 SASEGT. V was pared by 1 base and J by 0 bases, with 10 bases between. The CDR3 runs 16 residues. CDR3 in DNA: TGTGCCAGCAGTGAAGGATGGCTGATCTCTGGAAACACCATATATTTT. This encodes CASSEGWLISGNTIYF.

The chain has TRBV19 and TRBJ2-2; D gene uncertain. V lost 5 bases and J lost 0, with 10 bases in between. This CDR3 has 15 amino acids. Germline V gene data show CDR1 as LNHDA and CDR2 as SQIVND (reference sequence). The CDR3 loop reads CASSRNGANTGELFF. CDR3 DNA sequence: TGTGCCAGTAGTCGTAACGGCGCGAACACCGGGGAGCTGTTTTTT. Filled out from reference TRBV19 and TRBJ2-2, the complete variable domain reads DGGITQSPKYLFRKEGQNVTLSCEQNLNHDAMYWYRQDPGQGLRLIYYSQIVNDFQKGDIAEGYSVSREKKESFPLTVTSAQKNPTAFYLCASSRNGANTGELFFGEGSRLTVL.

The chain joins TRBV5-6 to TRBJ2-4, with a possible D match to TRBD2 (5 bases). Per germline, CDR1 SGHDT and CDR2 YYEEEE. The CDR3 contains 17 residues. V lost 0 bases and J lost 0, with 13 bases in between. As DNA, the CDR3 is TGTGCCAGCAGCTTGGGAACGGGATACCTAGCCAAAAACATTCAGTACTTC. Residues: CASSLGTGYLAKNIQYF.

The chain employs TRBV5-5 and TRBJ1-2; D is possibly TRBD1 (6 bases). Per germline, CDR1 SGHKS and CDR2 YYEKEE (reference sequence). Trimming removed 4 bases at V and 6 bases at J, with 22 bases between. The CDR3 runs to 16 residues. The CDR3 region is CASSRTDRPRGDGYTF. For the CDR3, the DNA is TGTGCCAGCAGCCGCACAGACAGGCCGCGGGGTGATGGCTACACCTTC. Full variable domain (missing parts from reference TRBV5-5 and TRBJ1-2): DAGVTQSPTHLIKTRGQQVTLRCSPISGHKSVSWYQQVLGQGPQFIFQYYEKEERGRGNFPDRFSARQFPNYSSELNVNALLLGDSALYLCASSRTDRPRGDGYTFGSGTRLTVV.

This rearrangement joins TRBV5-4 to TRBJ1-3; a weak D match, TRBD1 (6 bases). The CDR3 has 16 residues. V shed 0 bases and J shed 4 bases, with 14 bases lying between them. CDR1 is SGHNT, CDR2 YYREEE, per germline (reference sequence). The CDR3 here is CASSLDPQGGGNTIYF. DNA of the CDR3: TGTGCCAGCAGCTTGGATCCACAGGGAGGAGGAAACACCATATATTTT.

V gene TRBV5-6 combines with J gene TRBJ2-7, with TRBD1 identical over 10 bases. Germline lookup yields CDR1 SGHDT and CDR2 YYEEEE. J gave up 3 bases and V 4 bases, and 7 bases lay outside the gene matches. CDR3 length: 15 amino acids. The CDR3 DNA follows: TGTGCCAGCAGCCCGGACAGGGGGGGGCTCTACGAGCAGTACTTC. It specifies CASSPDRGGLYEQYF. Filled out from reference TRBV5-6 and TRBJ2-7, the complete variable domain reads DAGVTQSPTHLIKTRGQQVTLRCSPKSGHDTVSWYQQALGQGPQFIFQYYEEEERQRGNFPDRFSGHQFPNYSSELNVNALLLGDSALYLCASSPDRGGLYEQYFGPGTRLTVT.

J is TRBJ1-4 and V is TRBV18; D remains unclear. Between the trimmed V and J ends, which lost 6 bases and 0 bases, there was a span of 17 bases. The CDR3 is 17 residues long. Germline CDR1 reads KGHSH; CDR2 reads LQKENI. The CDR3 DNA sequence: TGTGCCAGCTCCCCGACAAGGAGCCTCTCAACTAATGAAAAACTGTTTTTT. This codes for CASSPTRSLSTNEKLFF.

J is TRBJ2-3 and V is TRBV6-5, with D uncertain. This CDR3 has 15 amino acids. Trimming took off 0 bases at V and 2 bases at J, with 9 bases between the two ends. CDR1 and CDR2 from the germline V gene are MNHEY and SVGAGI. This CDR3 is CASSYSGQYTDTQYF. The CDR3 coding sequence is TGTGCCAGCAGTTACTCTGGGCAGTACACAGATACGCAGTATTTT.

The genes are TRBV18 and TRBJ2-3, with D tentatively TRBD1 (7 bases). Germline V CDR1 and CDR2: KGHSH, LQKENI. This CDR3 region has 17 residues. V was clipped by 4 bases and J by 2 bases, with 19 bases between them. CDR3 DNA sequence: TGTGCCAGCTCACTAAAACGGACAGGCGGGACCACAGATACGCAGTATTTT. Amino acids: CASSLKRTGGTTDTQYF.

This clone was counted once. The chain's CDR3 is CATSRGTGSYEQYF. The DNA of the CDR3 is TGTGCCACCAGCCGCGGGACAGGGTCATACGAGCAGTACTTC. The rearrangement links TRBV15 to TRBJ2-7; TRBD1 matches 9 bases. CDR3 length equals 14 residues. Germline CDR1 LNHNV, CDR2 YYDKDF (reference sequence). Trimming at V came to 5 bases and at J to 4 bases, leaving 6 bases not matched to a gene.

The chain recombines TRBV19 with TRBJ2-7; D gene unclear. This CDR3 is built from 14 residues. Per the germline V gene, CDR1 is LNHDA and CDR2 is SQIVND (reference sequence). Trimming removed 5 bases from V and 2 bases from J, with 13 bases in between. The CDR3 region is CASSSGVKTYEQYF. The CDR3 DNA reads TGTGCCAGTAGTTCCGGTGTCAAGACCTACGAGCAGTACTTC.

The V call is TRBV28, the J call TRBJ1-2; D is ambiguous. CDR1 is MDHEN, CDR2 SYDVKM, per germline. The CDR3 has 13 amino acids. Trimming removed 5 bases from V and 4 bases from J, with 11 bases in between. CDR3 sequence: CASSPRTVYGYTF. Here the CDR3 DNA reads TGTGCCAGCAGTCCACGGACGGTCTATGGCTACACCTTC.

In regard to this clone: Distinct nucleotide sequences in the sample also encode this CDR3. The chain is built from TRBV6-1 and TRBJ2-5, with D tentatively TRBD2 (7 bases). Germline CDR1 reads MNHNS; CDR2 reads SASEGT. V lost 4 bases, J lost 5 bases, and 8 bases lay in between. The CDR3 length is 12 residues. CDR3 residues: CASSGGGETQYF. The CDR3 DNA follows: TGTGCCAGCAGTGGGGGGGGCGAGACCCAGTACTTC.

The chain joins TRBV9 to TRBJ2-5; D is undetermined. The CDR3 has 14 amino acids. V gave up 1 base and J gave up 2 bases, with 9 bases separating them. Germline V gives CDR1 SGDLS, CDR2 YYNGEE. In DNA form, the CDR3 reads TGTGCCAGCAGCGTATCCCTACAGCAAGAGACCCAGTACTTC. Translating it yields CASSVSLQQETQYF.